This T cell receptor beta chain was obtained from a study of T cells after yellow fever vaccination. Study-wide results and limits: Post-booster repertoires again held most primary-vaccination clones (roughly 96% CD4, approximately 90% CD8). Sorted repertoires could include abundant contaminating clonotypes from bulk cells.

This clonotype showed up just a few times. Its target is not known. 5'RACE template switching added a universal primer site and UMIs to TCR cDNA. Each CDR3 protein is one row after TCRdb ran MiXCR on the 5' RACE reads. The data contain about 210,000 distinct CDR3 sequences, approximately 6.3% of them singletons. CDR3 length: 18 residues. With 5 bases clipped from V and 4 bases from J, the junction kept 18 bases outside the gene matches. Looked up from germline, CDR1 is DFQATT and CDR2 is SNEGSKA (reference sequence). This sequence originates from a young man who received the YFV17D yellow fever vaccine. The rearrangement joins TRBV20-1 to TRBJ1-2; 11 nucleotides match TRBD1. Sequenced material: CD4+ T cells sorted from PBMCs, taken on the day of the yellow fever booster vaccination. CDR3 nucleotides: TGCAGTGCTCCTCTCCGCCCCGGACAGGGGGCGGAGGGCTATGGCTACACCTTC. Translating it yields CSAPLRPGQGAEGYGYTF.